What follows describes a single T cell receptor beta chain. No antigen is known for it. No base qualities exist here, and no much larger clone lies one base off it. One collaborating source in Seattle enrolled patients while the patients were actively infected and followed the patients over time throughout the course of disease. Collaborating institutions collected whole blood in K2EDTA tubes following their own protocols. For TCRbeta analysis, collaborators shipped samples as frozen whole blood, isolated PBMCs, or DNA extracted from either of those sample types. Taken from the germline V gene, the CDR1 and CDR2 loops are MGHRA and YSYEKL. The CDR3 holds 14 amino acids from the cysteine to the phenylalanine. Just CDR3 DNA is preserved here, 42 bases in frame from base 1. V is cut by 3 bases and J by 2 bases, and the space between the germline ends is 11 bases. The sample is drawn from a study of blood T cell repertoires in COVID-19 (TCRdb year 2020). With respect to the entire study: Collaborator samples came from the United States, Italy and Spain and covered acute and convalescent phases of COVID-19. The material from the prospective study consisted of cDNA or gDNA derived from T cells, B-cell-depleted T cells, or PBMCs. Deeply sampled blood TCRbeta repertoires from subjects exposed to, actively infected with, or recovered from COVID-19 were included in the dataset. The repertoires were released in a freely available public database intended as a resource for research on the immune response to SARS-CoV-2. Samples came from the ongoing ImmuneRACE study (first 160 participants) plus 1,254 subjects from 6 global collaborators. A de-identified subject ID, COVID-19 status, age in years and sex were almost always included in the sample metadata. HLA class I and class II types, where available, came from metadata supplied by the sample provider rather than from assay-based typing.

TCRbeta CDR3 regions were amplified from genomic DNA using the immunoSEQ Assay, a bias-controlled multiplex PCR. The source study handled its data this way. Nucleated cell counts per sample were estimated from amplification of reference gene primers within the assay. Sequence reads were collapsed and filtered to measure the absolute abundance of every unique TCRbeta CDR3 rearrangement. For each sample, productive Simpson clonality was calculated as the square root of Simpson's diversity index over productive rearrangements. The table was pulled from immuneACCESS by TCRdb, which kept in-frame rearrangements only. Such tables lose some clones; where checked, under half of the loss comes from unresolved V genes, and the rest has no known cause. The DNA gave D and trimming, while V, J and clone size come from that table. Present in this sample are 390,000 or so clones, more than 70% of which were seen just once. The ten largest clones take up about 10% of the sample.

General study outcomes and caveats: How much clinical and demographic metadata was included differed by source and by participant, and the metadata was provided uncurated.

This sequence uses TRBV4-1 and TRBJ2-7; confidence is insufficient to name the D gene. The sample comprised peripheral blood. The source is a woman aged 30 to 39 with COVID-19, enrolled during active disease. The bases are TGCGCCAGCAGCCACCATTGGAGAACCTACGAGCAGTACTTC. This codes for CASSHHWRTYEQYF.